This TCR beta chain was recorded in a study of blood T cell repertoires in COVID-19. For the study at large: Material from acute and convalescent COVID-19 was sourced from the United States, Italy and Spain.

TCRdb's table, derived via immunoSEQ multiplex PCR, lists solely in-frame clones and lacks some. The data hold 210,000 or so clones, with 65% to 90% observed a single time. Germline CDR1 reads SGHVS; CDR2 reads FQNEAQ. The V gene end was trimmed by 1 base and the J gene end by 1 base; junction bases not matched to a gene: 1. The CDR3 is made up of 17 amino acids. Specimen: peripheral blood. The genes are TRBV7-8 and TRBJ2-1; TRBD2 matches at 13 bases. The sequence was obtained from a human donor in a cohort sampled during active COVID-19. The CDR3 nucleotides read TGTGCCAGCAGCTTAGGACTAGCGGGAGGTTCCTACAATGAGCAGTTCTTC. Translating gives CASSLGLAGGSYNEQFF.